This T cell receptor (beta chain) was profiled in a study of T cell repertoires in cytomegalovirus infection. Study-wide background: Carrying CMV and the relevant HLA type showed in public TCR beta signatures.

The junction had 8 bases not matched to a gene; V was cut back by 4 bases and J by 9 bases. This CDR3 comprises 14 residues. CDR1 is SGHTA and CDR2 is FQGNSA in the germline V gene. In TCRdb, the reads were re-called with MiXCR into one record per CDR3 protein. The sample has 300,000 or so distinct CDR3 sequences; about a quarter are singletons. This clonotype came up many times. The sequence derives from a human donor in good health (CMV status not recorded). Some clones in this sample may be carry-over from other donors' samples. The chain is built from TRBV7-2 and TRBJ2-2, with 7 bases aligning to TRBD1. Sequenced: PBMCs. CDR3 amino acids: CASSYDRAARELFF. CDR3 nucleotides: TGTGCCAGCAGCTACGACAGGGCCGCCAGGGAGCTGTTTTTT.